This T cell receptor beta chain stems from a study of persistence of HIV-infected CD4 T cells. Concerning this clone: The target antigen is unknown.

This was the immunoSEQ version 4 assay in survey mode. Measured with immunoSEQ multiplex PCR; TCRdb has only the in-frame clones, and not every one. The sample lists around 47,000 clones, roughly nine tenths occurring once. The germline V and J ends were trimmed by 6 bases and 4 bases, with 13 bases remaining between them. The CDR3 sequence is 14 residues long. Germline CDR1 reads LNHDA; CDR2 reads SQIVND (reference sequence). Anti-CD3/anti-CD28 beads served as a nonspecific positive control stimulus. Sorting selected CD4+ T cells upregulating both CD40 ligand and CD69. Sequencing was performed on CD4+ T cells sorted from PBMCs after roughly 18-hour stimulation, taken from a patient who received antiretroviral therapy. This TCR was recovered from an adult man with HIV who was CMV-seropositive. This rearrangement joins TRBV19 to TRBJ1-5, with D possibly TRBD1 on 6 matching bases. The CDR3 is CASSHRDGNQPQHF. CDR3 sequence (DNA): TGTGCCAGTAGCCACAGGGACGGTAATCAGCCCCAGCATTTT. The whole variable domain, remainder taken from reference TRBV19 and TRBJ1-5, is DGGITQSPKYLFRKEGQNVTLSCEQNLNHDAMYWYRQDPGQGLRLIYYSQIVNDFQKGDIAEGYSVSREKKESFPLTVTSAQKNPTAFYLCASSHRDGNQPQHFGDGTRLSIL.